These 9 T cell receptor beta chains came from one sample sequenced in a study of T cell repertoires in cytomegalovirus infection. These receptors lack a known antigen. Each CDR3 protein gets one entry after TCRdb re-called the reads with MiXCR. The data contain fewer than 1,000,000 distinct CDR3 sequences, around a third of them singletons. Sequenced here: cultured CD8+ T cells from PBMCs, sampled from culture after CMV antigen stimulation. The receptors here all came from a human donor in good health (CMV status not recorded). Some clones in this sample may be carry-over from other donors' samples.

This clonotype was found a few times. V gene TRBV6-5 combines with J gene TRBJ2-2, with D possibly TRBD1 on 5 matching bases. The V gene lost 0 bases and the J gene lost 3 bases, with 8 bases spanning the gap. This CDR3 has 15 residues. Germline CDR1 MNHEY, CDR2 SVGAGI. The CDR3 bases are TGTGCCAGCAGTTACTCGCAGGGCCACACCGGGGAGCTGTTTTTT. Translated, it gives CASSYSQGHTGELFF.

The rearrangement uses TRBV2 and TRBJ2-1; D unclear. The CDR3 is 17 amino acids. CDR1 SNHLY and CDR2 FYNNEI come from the germline V gene. V gave up 5 bases and J gave up 2 bases, with 19 bases separating them. Here the CDR3 DNA reads TGTGCCAGCAGTAATGGGCGCAAATTTGGCCCCTACAATGAGCAGTTCTTC. Encoded protein: CASSNGRKFGPYNEQFF.

In this sample, this clonotype turned up many times. V usage is TRBV7-9 and J usage is TRBJ1-1; tentatively, D is TRBD1 (5 bases). CDR3 length: 15 amino acids. Germline assignment: CDR1 SEHNR and CDR2 FQNEAQ (reference sequence). V lost 3 bases to trimming and J lost 0 bases, with 11 bases between them. CDR3 bases: TGTGCCAGCAGCTTCTCGGGACCTTTGAACACTGAAGCTTTCTTT. This sequence encodes CASSFSGPLNTEAFF. The variable domain in full, completed from reference TRBV7-9 and TRBJ1-1, reads DTGVSQNPRHKITKRGQNVTFRCDPISEHNRLYWYRQTLGQGPEFLTYFQNEAQLEKSRLLSDRFSAERPKGSFSTLEIQRTEQGDSAMYLCASSFSGPLNTEAFFGQGTRLTVV.

This clonotype has only a few counts. The rearrangement links TRBV6-1 to TRBJ2-3; tentative D call: TRBD1 (8 bases). The germline V gene encodes CDR1 MNHNS and CDR2 SASEGT. V lost 11 bases and J lost 2, with 17 bases in between. This CDR3 has 14 amino acids. The CDR3 region is CAGGGTGPTDTQYF. The CDR3 DNA sequence: TGTGCCGGGGGGGGGACAGGACCCACAGATACGCAGTATTTT.

The chain couples TRBV27 to TRBJ1-1; no clear D gene. From germline, CDR1 is MNHEY and CDR2 SMNVEV (reference sequence). Trimming stripped 5 bases from V and 3 bases from J, with 13 bases between. There are 14 residues in the CDR3. DNA of the CDR3: TGTGCCAGCAGTCAGCGGACGGCATACACTGAAGCTTTCTTT. Protein product: CASSQRTAYTEAFF.

A few counts support this clonotype. The V gene is TRBV13, the J gene TRBJ2-7; 7 bases fit TRBD2. The CDR3 runs to 14 residues. The V and J ends lost 5 bases and 3 bases, in that order; junction bases with no gene match: 7. CDR1 is PRHDT and CDR2 is FYEKMQ in the germline V gene (reference sequence). CDR3 in DNA: TGTGCCAGCAGCCCCGGGGGGTTTGGCTACGAGCAGTACGTC. The encoded protein is CASSPGGFGYEQYV.

The chain recombines TRBV12-3 or TRBV12-4 with TRBJ1-5; D remains ambiguous. V lost 6 bases and J 8 bases, leaving 8 bases between the germline ends. This CDR3 spans 11 amino acids. CDR3 nucleotides: TGTGCCAGCAGCCTCGGAAAGCCCCAGCATTTT. Protein: CASSLGKPQHF.

The rearrangement joins TRBV20-1 to TRBJ2-1; the match to TRBD2 covers 8 bases. With 1 base clipped from V and 8 bases from J, the junction kept 4 bases outside the gene matches. CDR3 length equals 13 residues. Looked up from germline, CDR1 is DFQATT and CDR2 is SNEGSKA (reference sequence). The CDR3 DNA follows: TGCAGTGCTAGAGCCCGGGGGGGATATGAGCAGTTCTTC. Amino acids: CSARARGGYEQFF.

This clonotype was detected a few times. V and J are TRBV9 and TRBJ1-6; tentatively, D is TRBD1 (5 bases). CDR1 SGDLS and CDR2 YYNGEE come from the germline V gene. Deletions cut 0 bases from V and 7 bases from J, with 11 bases between. The CDR3 covers 15 residues. DNA for the CDR3: TGTGCCAGCAGCGTAGCTAGCGGGGGGAATTCACCCCTCCACTTT. It yields the protein CASSVASGGNSPLHF.